These 23 T cell receptor beta chains originate from one sample sequenced in a study of T cell responses to AZD1222 COVID-19 vaccine. The table came from immunoSEQ multiplex PCR; TCRdb's copy has only in-frame clones and leaves some out. This repertoire shows 150,000 or so clones, around nine tenths found once; its top ten account for approximately 6%. The material was peripheral blood, obtained on day 0 of AZD1222 vaccination. Receptors were obtained from an adult in good health.

V is TRBV6-1 and J is TRBJ2-7; D is perhaps TRBD2 (5 bases). The CDR3 has 15 amino acids. Germline CDR1 MNHNS, CDR2 SASEGT. Trimming removed 2 bases at V and 6 bases at J, with 17 bases between. CDR3 loop: CASSEPGLTVGEQYF. The CDR3 coding sequence is TGTGCCAGCAGTGAACCCGGACTCACCGTCGGCGAGCAGTACTTC.

V is TRBV5-6 and J is TRBJ1-3, with D tentatively TRBD1 (5 bases). V was trimmed by 0 bases and J by 3 bases, leaving 16 bases between them. This CDR3 is 17 amino acids long. The germline CDR1 and CDR2 sequences are SGHDT and YYEEEE. The DNA of the CDR3 is TGTGCCAGCAGCTTGGAGGCGTTGGGGCATCTTGGAAACACCATATATTTT. It translates to CASSLEALGHLGNTIYF.

The rearrangement uses TRBV3-1 (or the pseudogene TRBV3-2) and TRBJ1-5; D is uncertain. Germline-derived CDR1 and CDR2 are LGHDT and YNNKEL (reference sequence). V gave up 1 base and J gave up 6 bases, with 13 bases separating them. The CDR3 loop spans 15 amino acids. DNA for the CDR3: TGTGCCAGCAGCCAAGGAGGCGTGGCCGCTCAGCCCCAGCATTTT. Its protein is CASSQGGVAAQPQHF.

This chain joins TRBV19 and TRBJ2-1, with D perhaps matching TRBD1 (6 bases). CDR1 is LNHDA and CDR2 is SQIVND in the germline V gene (reference sequence). This CDR3 has 13 residues. V was clipped by 7 bases and J by 5 bases, with 12 bases between them. In DNA form, the CDR3 reads TGTGCCAGTAAACAGGGTTCTAACAATGAGCAGTTCTTC. This translates into CASKQGSNNEQFF.

The J gene is TRBJ2-2, the V gene TRBV9; tentative D call: TRBD2 (6 bases). Trimming pared 2 bases from V and 4 bases from J, leaving 6 bases between. The V gene's germline CDR1 is SGDLS and CDR2 YYNGEE. The CDR3 has 13 residues. CDR3 nucleotide sequence: TGTGCCAGCAGCGTGGGGGGCACCGGGGAGCTGTTTTTT. Protein sequence: CASSVGGTGELFF.

The chain links TRBV27 to TRBJ2-7, with D maybe TRBD1 (5 bases). The germline V and J ends were trimmed by 5 bases and 1 base, with 12 bases remaining between them. The CDR3 contains 14 residues. CDR1 is MNHEY and CDR2 is SMNVEV in the germline V gene (reference sequence). CDR3 region: CASSAIDRSYEQYF. The CDR3, as DNA: TGTGCCAGCAGTGCCATCGACAGATCCTACGAGCAGTACTTC.

Only one count was recorded for this clone. V and J are TRBV29-1 and TRBJ1-5; 7 nucleotides align to TRBD1. V was pared by 6 bases and J by 1 base, with 9 bases of the junction left unmatched. The CDR3 length is 15 residues. CDR1 is SQVTM and CDR2 is ANQGSEA in the germline V gene. Here the CDR3 reads CSVTEQGQSNQPQHF. For the CDR3, the DNA is TGCAGCGTGACTGAACAGGGGCAGAGCAATCAGCCCCAGCATTTT.

V and J are TRBV27 and TRBJ1-5, with 10 bases that match TRBD1. This CDR3 is 19 amino acids long. V shed 4 bases and J 0 bases; nucleotides not matched to a gene: 12. Germline V CDR1 and CDR2: MNHEY, SMNVEV (reference sequence). This chain's CDR3 is CASSSTRQGALHSNQPQHF. The CDR3 DNA is TGTGCCAGCAGTTCAACCCGACAGGGGGCCTTACATAGCAATCAGCCCCAGCATTTT.

This clone has only one observation. The V call is TRBV3-1 (or the pseudogene TRBV3-2), the J call TRBJ2-2; 8 nucleotides line up with TRBD2. V lost 3 bases, J lost 6 bases, and 6 bases stayed unmatched. The CDR3 covers 15 residues. Germline lookup yields CDR1 LGHDT and CDR2 YNNKEL (reference sequence). CDR3: CASSHLGGEAGELFF. Written as DNA, the CDR3 is TGTGCCAGCAGCCACCTCGGGGGGGAGGCCGGGGAGCTGTTTTTT.

J is TRBJ1-6 and V is TRBV10-3; the D gene is possibly TRBD1 (6 bases). This CDR3 has 16 amino acids. The germline V and J ends were trimmed by 0 bases and 8 bases, with 14 bases remaining between them. Germline V gene lookup returns CDR1 ENHRY and CDR2 SYGVKD. CDR3 loop: CAISESGVGGDSPLHF. The CDR3, as DNA: TGTGCCATCAGTGAGTCGGGGGTAGGGGGGGATTCACCCCTCCACTTT.

This clone was picked up one time. The V and J genes are TRBV7-9 and TRBJ2-7, with D unresolved. The CDR3 extends over 15 amino acids. The germline V gene has CDR1 SEHNR and CDR2 FQNEAQ (reference sequence). V dropped 7 bases and J dropped 2 bases, with 18 bases sitting between them. In DNA, the CDR3 is TGTGCCAGCAACCGCGACCTGCGACCTCCCTACGAGCAGTACTTC. Amino acids: CASNRDLRPPYEQYF.

DNA for the CDR3: TGTGCCAGCATCGGGGTTGGGACGACGGCTTTCTTT. As protein: CASIGVGTTAFF. The chain has TRBV4-2 and TRBJ1-1; TRBD1 might be the D (5 bases). The CDR3 sequence is 12 residues long. The germline gives CDR1 LGHNA, CDR2 YNFKEQ. Trimming left V 7 bases short and J 11 bases short, with 17 bases between.

V usage is TRBV11-2 and J usage is TRBJ2-5; 11 nucleotides agree with TRBD2. Trimming at V came to 8 bases and at J to 5 bases, leaving 7 bases not matched to a gene. Germline V gene data show CDR1 as SGHAT and CDR2 as FQNNGV. The CDR3 has 14 residues. The CDR3 spells CASGPTSGAETQYF. The DNA of the CDR3 is TGTGCCAGCGGACCGACTAGCGGGGCTGAGACCCAGTACTTC.

The CDR3: CASSRGQGISEAFF. The CDR3 coding sequence is TGTGCCAGCAGCCGGGGACAGGGTATTTCTGAAGCTTTCTTT. The chain is built from TRBV3-1 (or the pseudogene TRBV3-2) and TRBJ1-1, with 9 bases fitting TRBD1. Unmatched junction bases numbered 6, after V lost 4 bases and J lost 6 bases. CDR3 length equals 14 residues. Per germline, CDR1 LGHDT and CDR2 YNNKEL (reference sequence).

The V and J genes are TRBV7-6 and TRBJ1-2; D gene ambiguous. V lost 5 bases to trimming and J lost 0 bases, with 13 bases between them. The CDR3 has 15 amino acids. Germline V gene sequence: CDR1 SGHVS, CDR2 FNYEAQ. The DNA of the CDR3 is TGTGCCAGCAGCCGAGGGCGGGAGGCTAACTATGGCTACACCTTC. Amino acid sequence: CASSRGREANYGYTF.

This clone was detected only once. The chain joins TRBV19 to TRBJ2-1, with 11 bases fitting TRBD2. J lost 10 bases, V lost 6 bases, and 5 bases had no gene match. The CDR3 is 13 residues long. The germline CDR1 and CDR2 sequences are LNHDA and SQIVND (reference sequence). In nucleotides, the CDR3 is TGTGCCAGTAGACTAGCGGGGGAGGACGAGCAGTTCTTC. This translates into CASRLAGEDEQFF.

V gene TRBV9 combines with J gene TRBJ2-5; D tentatively fits TRBD1 or TRBD2 (6 bases each). Germline values: CDR1 SGDLS, CDR2 YYNGEE. Trimming stripped 3 bases from V and 2 bases from J, with 23 bases between. This CDR3 spans 18 amino acids. The CDR3 protein is CASSGPEFPGAWQETQYF. In DNA, the CDR3 is TGTGCCAGCAGCGGACCGGAATTTCCGGGGGCGTGGCAAGAGACCCAGTACTTC.

The DNA for the CDR3 is TGTGCCAGTAGTATGGAGGCGGGGCCCCAGCATTTT. This codes for CASSMEAGPQHF. The gene calls are TRBV19 and TRBJ1-5; D ambiguous. Germline CDR1 LNHDA, CDR2 SQIVND (reference sequence). Deletions cut 3 bases from V and 9 bases from J, with 9 bases between. The CDR3 extends over 12 amino acids. Full variable domain (rest looked up from reference TRBV19 and TRBJ1-5): DGGITQSPKYLFRKEGQNVTLSCEQNLNHDAMYWYRQDPGQGLRLIYYSQIVNDFQKGDIAEGYSVSREKKESFPLTVTSAQKNPTAFYLCASSMEAGPQHFGDGTRLSIL.

J is TRBJ1-2 and V is TRBV18; D unresolved. There are 14 residues in the CDR3. With 6 bases removed from V and 3 bases from J, the gap between germline ends came to 14 bases. Looked up from germline, CDR1 is KGHSH and CDR2 is LQKENI. As DNA, the CDR3 is TGTGCCAGCTCCCCCAACCATGGCGACTATGGCTACACCTTC. It yields the protein CASSPNHGDYGYTF.

This clone came up a few times. The rearrangement links TRBV28 to TRBJ1-2, with 8 bases matching TRBD1. The CDR3 consists of 14 residues. Germline V lookup: CDR1 MDHEN, CDR2 SYDVKM. The V gene end was trimmed by 3 bases and the J gene end by 6 bases; junction bases not matched to a gene: 6. CDR3 DNA: TGTGCCAGCAGTTTCGACAGGGGAGGAAATGGCTACACCTTC. This sequence encodes CASSFDRGGNGYTF.

This chain's CDR3 is CASSSWQHPGNTIYF. CDR3 DNA sequence: TGTGCCAGTAGTAGCTGGCAACACCCTGGAAACACCATATATTTT. The rearrangement uses TRBV19 and TRBJ1-3; D gene uncertain. This CDR3 region has 15 residues. V dropped 4 bases and J dropped 2 bases, with 12 bases sitting between them. Germline V gene data show CDR1 as LNHDA and CDR2 as SQIVND (reference sequence).

This clone was recorded many times. The chain recombines TRBV5-6 with TRBJ1-5; D might be TRBD1 (5 bases). V was clipped by 5 bases and J by 3 bases, with 15 bases between them. Germline V CDR1 and CDR2: SGHDT, YYEEEE. The CDR3 sequence is 15 residues long. CDR3: CASSTDGGYNQPQHF. The CDR3, as DNA: TGTGCCAGCAGTACGGACGGGGGGTACAATCAGCCCCAGCATTTT.

The chain couples TRBV30 to TRBJ2-2; D gene unclear. CDR1 and CDR2 (germline): GTSNPN, SVGIG (reference sequence). Trimming stripped 4 bases from V and 5 bases from J, with 8 bases between. This CDR3 comprises 12 residues. CDR3 region: CAWMRNTGELFF. The CDR3 DNA follows: TGTGCCTGGATGAGGAATACCGGGGAGCTGTTTTTT.